The source of this TCR beta chain is a study of CD8+CD57+ T cells in acquired aplastic anemia. Study summary: Sorted CD4+ and CD8+ cells yielded around 3 ug of DNA on average.

TCR beta VDJ and CDR3 profiles were obtained from a genomic DNA template. TCRdb re-called the reads with MiXCR, one entry per CDR3 protein. Of about 110,000 distinct CDR3 sequences detected, 40% to 60% appear once; the ten largest clones hold roughly 30%. Points on this clonotype: The antigen is not known.

Regarding the study as a whole: Overlapping CD8+ CDR3 repertoires of patients and controls contained around 30 shared sequences.

The receptor comes from a human donor in good health, serving as a control. Sequencing was performed on sorted CD4+, CD8+, or CD8+CD57+ T cells (not recorded which) from PBMCs.

Here the CDR3 reads CASSVAPTGTEAFF. CDR3 DNA sequence: TGTGCCAGCAGCGTAGCTCCTACGGGCACTGAAGCTTTCTTT. The J gene is TRBJ1-1, the V gene TRBV9, with unresolved D. Trimming removed 0 bases at V and 4 bases at J, with 10 bases between. The CDR3 sequence is 14 residues long. Germline lookup yields CDR1 SGDLS and CDR2 YYNGEE.